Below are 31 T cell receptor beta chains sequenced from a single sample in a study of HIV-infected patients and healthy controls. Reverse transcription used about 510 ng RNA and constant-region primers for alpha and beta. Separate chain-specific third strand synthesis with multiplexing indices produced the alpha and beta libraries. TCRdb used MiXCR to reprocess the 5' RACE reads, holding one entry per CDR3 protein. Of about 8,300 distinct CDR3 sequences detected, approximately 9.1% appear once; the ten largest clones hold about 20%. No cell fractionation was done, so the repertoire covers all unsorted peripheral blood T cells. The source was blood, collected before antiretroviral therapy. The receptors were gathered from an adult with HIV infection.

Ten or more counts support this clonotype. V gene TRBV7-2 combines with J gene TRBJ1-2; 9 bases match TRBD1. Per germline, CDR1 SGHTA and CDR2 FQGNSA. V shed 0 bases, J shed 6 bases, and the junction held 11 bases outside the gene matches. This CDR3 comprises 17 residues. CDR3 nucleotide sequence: TGTGCCAGCAGCTTAGCTCCTCCGGGACAGGGCCTCAATGGCTACACCTTC. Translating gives CASSLAPPGQGLNGYTF.

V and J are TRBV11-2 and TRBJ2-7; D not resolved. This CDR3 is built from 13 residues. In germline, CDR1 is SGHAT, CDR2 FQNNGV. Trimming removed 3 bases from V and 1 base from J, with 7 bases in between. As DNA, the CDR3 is TGTGCCAGCAGCTTTGGCAGGTCCTACGAGCAGTACTTC. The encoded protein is CASSFGRSYEQYF.

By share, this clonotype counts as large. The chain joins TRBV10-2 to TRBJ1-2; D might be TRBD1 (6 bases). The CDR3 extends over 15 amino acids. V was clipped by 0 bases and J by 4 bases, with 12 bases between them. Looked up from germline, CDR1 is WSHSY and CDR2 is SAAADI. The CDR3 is CASSESWGRGYGYTF. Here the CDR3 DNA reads TGCGCCAGCAGTGAGTCCTGGGGGCGAGGCTATGGCTACACCTTC.

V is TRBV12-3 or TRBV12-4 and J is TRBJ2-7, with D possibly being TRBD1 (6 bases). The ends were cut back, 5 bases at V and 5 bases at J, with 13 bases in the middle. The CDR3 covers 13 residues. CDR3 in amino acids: CASSTLTGDEQYF. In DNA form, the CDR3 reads TGTGCCAGCAGTACATTGACAGGCGACGAGCAGTACTTC.

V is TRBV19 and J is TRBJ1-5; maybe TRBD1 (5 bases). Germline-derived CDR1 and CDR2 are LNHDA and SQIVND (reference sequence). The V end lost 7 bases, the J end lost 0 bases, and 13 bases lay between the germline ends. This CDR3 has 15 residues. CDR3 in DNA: TGTGCCAGTACCATGGGGGGGTATAGCAATCAGCCCCAGCATTTT. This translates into CASTMGGYSNQPQHF. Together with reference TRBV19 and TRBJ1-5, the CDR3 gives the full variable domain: DGGITQSPKYLFRKEGQNVTLSCEQNLNHDAMYWYRQDPGQGLRLIYYSQIVNDFQKGDIAEGYSVSREKKESFPLTVTSAQKNPTAFYLCASTMGGYSNQPQHFGDGTRLSIL.

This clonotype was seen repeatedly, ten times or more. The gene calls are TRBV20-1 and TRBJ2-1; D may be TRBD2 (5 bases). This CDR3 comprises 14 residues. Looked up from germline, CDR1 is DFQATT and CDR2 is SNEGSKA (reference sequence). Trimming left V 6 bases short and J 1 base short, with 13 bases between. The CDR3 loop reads CSALAGVSYNEQFF. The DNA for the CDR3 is TGCAGTGCCCTAGCTGGAGTATCCTACAATGAGCAGTTCTTC.

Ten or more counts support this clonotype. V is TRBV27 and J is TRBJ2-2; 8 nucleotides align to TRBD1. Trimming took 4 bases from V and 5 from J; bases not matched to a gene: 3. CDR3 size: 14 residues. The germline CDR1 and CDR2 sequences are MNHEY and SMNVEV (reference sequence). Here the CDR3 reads CASSWTGRTGELFF. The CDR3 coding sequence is TGTGCCAGCAGTTGGACAGGGCGAACCGGGGAGCTGTTTTTT.

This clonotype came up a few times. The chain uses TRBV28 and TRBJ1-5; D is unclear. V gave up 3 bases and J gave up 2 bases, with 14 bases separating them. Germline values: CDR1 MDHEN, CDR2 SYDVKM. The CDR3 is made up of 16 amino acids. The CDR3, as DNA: TGTGCCAGCAGTTTTGATGGGCCGGCGGGCAATCAGCCCCAGCATTTT. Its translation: CASSFDGPAGNQPQHF. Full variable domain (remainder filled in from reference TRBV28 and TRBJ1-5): DVKVTQSSRYLVKRTGEKVFLECVQDMDHENMFWYRQDPGLGLRLIYFSYDVKMKEKGDIPEGYSVSREKKERFSLILESASTNQTSMYLCASSFDGPAGNQPQHFGDGTRLSIL.

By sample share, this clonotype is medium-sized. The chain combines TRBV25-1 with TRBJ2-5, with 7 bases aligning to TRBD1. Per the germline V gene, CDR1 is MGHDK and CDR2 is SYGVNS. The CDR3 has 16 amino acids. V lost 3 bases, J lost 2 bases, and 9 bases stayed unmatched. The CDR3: CASSDQGGSPQETQYF. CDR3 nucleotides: TGTGCCAGCAGTGACCAAGGGGGCTCCCCACAAGAGACCCAGTACTTC.

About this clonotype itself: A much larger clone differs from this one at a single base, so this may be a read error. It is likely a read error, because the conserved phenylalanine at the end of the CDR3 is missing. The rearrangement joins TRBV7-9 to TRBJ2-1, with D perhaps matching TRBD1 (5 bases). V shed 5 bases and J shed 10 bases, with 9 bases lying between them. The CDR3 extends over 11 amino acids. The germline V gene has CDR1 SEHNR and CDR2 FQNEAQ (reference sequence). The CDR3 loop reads CASSRREEQFC. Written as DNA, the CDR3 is TGTGCCAGCAGCCGCAGGGAAGAGCAGTTCTGC.

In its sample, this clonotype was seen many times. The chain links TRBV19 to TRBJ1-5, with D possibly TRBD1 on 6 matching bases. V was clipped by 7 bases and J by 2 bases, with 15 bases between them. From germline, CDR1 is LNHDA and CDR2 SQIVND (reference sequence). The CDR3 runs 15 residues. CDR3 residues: CASKWGAYGNQPQHF. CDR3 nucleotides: TGTGCCAGTAAATGGGGGGCTTATGGCAATCAGCCCCAGCATTTT.

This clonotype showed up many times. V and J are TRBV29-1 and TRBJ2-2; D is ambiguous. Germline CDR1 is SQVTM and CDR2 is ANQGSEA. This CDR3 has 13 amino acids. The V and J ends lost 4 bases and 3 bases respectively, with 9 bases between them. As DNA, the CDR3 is TGCAGCGTTGCCGTGACTGACACCGGGGAGCTGTTTTTT. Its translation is CSVAVTDTGELFF.

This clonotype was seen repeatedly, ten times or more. This CDR3 reads CASSLGQNEQFF. The CDR3, as DNA: TGTGCCAGCAGCTTGGGCCAGAATGAGCAGTTCTTC. The chain couples TRBV7-2 to TRBJ2-1; no definite D call. This CDR3 is 12 amino acids long. The V end lost 3 bases, the J end lost 7 bases, and 7 bases lay between the germline ends. The germline V gene encodes CDR1 SGHTA and CDR2 FQGNSA.

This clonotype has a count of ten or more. CDR3 sequence (DNA): TGCAGCGTTGATACTAGCGGGAAGATCAATGAGCAGTTCTTC. Translation gives CSVDTSGKINEQFF. This chain joins TRBV29-1 and TRBJ2-1; 10 bases line up with TRBD2. The CDR3 runs 14 residues. The germline CDR1 and CDR2 sequences are SQVTM and ANQGSEA. J gave up 6 bases and V 3 bases, and 5 bases lay outside the gene matches.

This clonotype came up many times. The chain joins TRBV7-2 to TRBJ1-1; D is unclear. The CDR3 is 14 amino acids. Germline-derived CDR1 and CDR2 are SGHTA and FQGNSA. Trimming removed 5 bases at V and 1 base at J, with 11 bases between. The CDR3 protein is CASSPQVKNTEAFF. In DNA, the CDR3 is TGTGCCAGCAGCCCTCAAGTAAAGAACACTGAAGCTTTCTTT.

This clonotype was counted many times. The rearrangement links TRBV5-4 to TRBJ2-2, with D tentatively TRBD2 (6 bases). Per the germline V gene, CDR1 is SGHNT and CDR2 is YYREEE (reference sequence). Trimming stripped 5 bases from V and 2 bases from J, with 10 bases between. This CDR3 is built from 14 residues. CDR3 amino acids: CASRSGTNTGELFF. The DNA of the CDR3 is TGTGCCAGCAGATCCGGGACTAACACCGGGGAGCTGTTTTTT.

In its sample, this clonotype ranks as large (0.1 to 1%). The CDR3: CSARRRERTDTQYF. CDR3 coding DNA: TGCAGTGCTAGGAGGCGGGAGCGGACAGATACGCAGTATTTT. This rearrangement joins TRBV20-1 to TRBJ2-3; 7 bases match TRBD2. V was clipped by 3 bases and J by 3 bases; unmatched bases: 6. The germline CDR1 and CDR2 sequences are DFQATT and SNEGSKA (reference sequence). The CDR3 covers 14 residues.

CDR3 DNA sequence: TGTGCCAGCAGCGTGGAGCCGGGACAGGGGCTCAATGAGCAGTTCTTC. Amino acid sequence: CASSVEPGQGLNEQFF. The chain employs TRBV9 and TRBJ2-1; TRBD1 matches 10 bases. The CDR3 is 16 residues long. CDR1 and CDR2 from the germline V gene are SGDLS and YYNGEE. Unmatched junction bases numbered 8, after V lost 2 bases and J lost 6 bases.

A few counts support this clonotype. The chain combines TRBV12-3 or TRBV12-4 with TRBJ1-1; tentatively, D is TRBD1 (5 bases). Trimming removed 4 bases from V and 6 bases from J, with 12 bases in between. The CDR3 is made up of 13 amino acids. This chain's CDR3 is CASSYRTIAEAFF. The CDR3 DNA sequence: TGTGCCAGCAGTTATCGGACAATCGCTGAAGCTTTCTTT.

This CDR3 reads CASSWGTGDYGYTF. Written as DNA, the CDR3 is TGCGCCAGCAGCTGGGGGACAGGGGACTATGGCTACACCTTC. The chain couples TRBV5-1 to TRBJ1-2; TRBD1 agrees at 10 bases. Trimming at V came to 3 bases and at J to 3 bases, leaving 2 bases not matched to a gene. The CDR3 has 14 amino acids. In germline, CDR1 is SGHRS, CDR2 YFSETQ.

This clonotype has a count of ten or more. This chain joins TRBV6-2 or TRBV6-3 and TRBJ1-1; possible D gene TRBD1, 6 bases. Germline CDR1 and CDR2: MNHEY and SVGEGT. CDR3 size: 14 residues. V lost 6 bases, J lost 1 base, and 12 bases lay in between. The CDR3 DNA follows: TGTGCCAGCAGAGCGGGACATCAGAACACTGAAGCTTTCTTT. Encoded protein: CASRAGHQNTEAFF.

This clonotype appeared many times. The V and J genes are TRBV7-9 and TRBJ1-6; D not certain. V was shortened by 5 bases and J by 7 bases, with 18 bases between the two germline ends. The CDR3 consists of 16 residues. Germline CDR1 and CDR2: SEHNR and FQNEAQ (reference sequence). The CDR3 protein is CASSPPEQAQNSPLHF. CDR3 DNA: TGTGCCAGCAGCCCCCCGGAGCAGGCGCAAAATTCACCCCTCCACTTT. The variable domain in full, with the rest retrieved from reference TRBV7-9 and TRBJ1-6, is DTGVSQNPRHKITKRGQNVTFRCDPISEHNRLYWYRQTLGQGPEFLTYFQNEAQLEKSRLLSDRFSAERPKGSFSTLEIQRTEQGDSAMYLCASSPPEQAQNSPLHFGNGTRLTVT.

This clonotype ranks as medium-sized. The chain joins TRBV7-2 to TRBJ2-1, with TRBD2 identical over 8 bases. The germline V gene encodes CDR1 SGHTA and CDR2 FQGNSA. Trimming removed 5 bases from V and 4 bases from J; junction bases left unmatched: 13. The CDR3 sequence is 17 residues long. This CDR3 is CASSLGRGGGRYNEQFF. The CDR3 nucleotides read TGTGCCAGCAGCCTCGGGAGGGGCGGGGGGCGGTACAATGAGCAGTTCTTC.

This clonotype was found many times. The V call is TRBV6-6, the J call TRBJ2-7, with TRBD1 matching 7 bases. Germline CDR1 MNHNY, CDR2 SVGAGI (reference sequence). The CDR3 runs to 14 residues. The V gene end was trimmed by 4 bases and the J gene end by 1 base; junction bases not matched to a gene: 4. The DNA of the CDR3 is TGTGCCAGCAGTTTCCGGGACAGTTCCTACGAGCAGTACTTC. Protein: CASSFRDSSYEQYF.

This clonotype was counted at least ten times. CDR3: CASSYTSHEQFF. The CDR3 bases are TGCGCCAGCAGCTATACTAGCCATGAGCAGTTCTTC. The rearrangement joins TRBV5-1 to TRBJ2-1; maybe TRBD2 (6 bases). CDR3 size: 12 residues. CDR1 and CDR2 from the germline V gene are SGHRS and YFSETQ. Trimming cost V 3 bases and J 8 bases, with 9 bases left between them.

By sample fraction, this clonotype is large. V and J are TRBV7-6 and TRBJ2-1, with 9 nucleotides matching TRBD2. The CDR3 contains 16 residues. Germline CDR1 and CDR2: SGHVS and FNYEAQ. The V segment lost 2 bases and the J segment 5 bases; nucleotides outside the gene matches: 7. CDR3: CASSLYSGSGNNEQFF. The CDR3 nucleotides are TGTGCCAGCAGCTTATATAGCGGGAGCGGGAACAATGAGCAGTTCTTC.

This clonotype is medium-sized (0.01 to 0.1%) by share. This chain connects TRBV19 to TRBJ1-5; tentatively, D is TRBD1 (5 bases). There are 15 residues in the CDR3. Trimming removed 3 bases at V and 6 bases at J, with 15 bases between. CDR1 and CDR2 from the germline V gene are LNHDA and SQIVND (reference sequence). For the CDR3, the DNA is TGTGCCAGTAGTATGAGCAACTTTGGGGCTCAGCCCCAGCATTTT. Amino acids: CASSMSNFGAQPQHF. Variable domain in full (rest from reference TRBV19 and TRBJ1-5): DGGITQSPKYLFRKEGQNVTLSCEQNLNHDAMYWYRQDPGQGLRLIYYSQIVNDFQKGDIAEGYSVSREKKESFPLTVTSAQKNPTAFYLCASSMSNFGAQPQHFGDGTRLSIL.

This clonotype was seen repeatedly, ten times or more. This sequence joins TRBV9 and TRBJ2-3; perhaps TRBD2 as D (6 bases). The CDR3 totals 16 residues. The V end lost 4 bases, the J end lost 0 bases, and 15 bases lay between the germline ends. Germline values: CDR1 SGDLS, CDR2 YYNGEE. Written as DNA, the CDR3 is TGTGCCAGCAGCCGATTTGGGGGGATTAGCACAGATACGCAGTATTTT. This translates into CASSRFGGISTDTQYF.

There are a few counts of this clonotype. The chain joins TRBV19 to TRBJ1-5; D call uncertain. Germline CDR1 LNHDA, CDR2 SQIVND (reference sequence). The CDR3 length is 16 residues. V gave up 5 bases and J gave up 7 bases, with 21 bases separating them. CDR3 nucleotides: TGTGCCAGTAGTCCCCCCTTAGGGCAGCCGGGCCAGCCCCAGCATTTT. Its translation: CASSPPLGQPGQPQHF.

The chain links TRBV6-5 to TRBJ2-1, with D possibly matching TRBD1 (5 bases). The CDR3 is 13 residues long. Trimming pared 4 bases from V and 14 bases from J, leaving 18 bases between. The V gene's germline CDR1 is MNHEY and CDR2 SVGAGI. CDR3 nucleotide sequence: TGTGCCAGCAGTTTACAGACAGATGCTGGGAAGTTCTTC. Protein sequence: CASSLQTDAGKFF.

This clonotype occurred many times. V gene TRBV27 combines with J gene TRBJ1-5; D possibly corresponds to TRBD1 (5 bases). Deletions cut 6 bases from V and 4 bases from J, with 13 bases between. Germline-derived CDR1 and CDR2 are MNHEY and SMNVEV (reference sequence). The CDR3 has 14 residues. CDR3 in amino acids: CASSSGTVNQPQHF. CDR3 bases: TGTGCCAGCAGCTCCGGGACTGTAAATCAGCCCCAGCATTTT.